This T cell receptor beta chain was found in a study of blood T cell repertoires in COVID-19. Looking at the study overall: Specimens from acute and convalescent COVID-19 originated in the United States, Italy and Spain. Sample material is recorded as cDNA or gDNA derived from T cells, B-cell-depleted T cells, or PBMCs.

TCRdb's copy holds only in-frame clones and misses some; the assay was immunoSEQ multiplex PCR. This sample has 130,000 or so clones, with just over 85% found just once. The germline V and J ends were trimmed by 4 bases and 10 bases, with 17 bases remaining between them. Germline lookup yields CDR1 GTSNPN and CDR2 SVGIG (reference sequence). The CDR3 covers 13 residues. The TCR comes from a man in his forties with acute or convalescent COVID-19. The chain recombines TRBV30 with TRBJ2-1, with D perhaps matching TRBD2 (7 bases). The material sequenced was peripheral blood. The CDR3 protein is CAWIPAGAGEQFF. CDR3 DNA: TGTGCCTGGATCCCCGCGGGGGCAGGGGAGCAGTTCTTC.